The TCR beta chain described here comes from a study of T-cell reconstitution after alpha-beta-depleted transplantation in children. The TCRbeta library was prepared with unique molecular identifiers. MiXCR, run by TCRdb on the PCR reads, gives a single entry per CDR3 protein. The table lists roughly 590,000 distinct CDR3 sequences, around 16% of them singletons. The J segment lost 8 bases and the V segment lost 5 bases, leaving 1 base of the junction unmatched. CDR3 length: 13 residues. The germline CDR1 and CDR2 sequences are SEHNR and FQNEAQ (reference sequence). The clonotype originates from a human donor who donated a stem cell graft to a child with acute myeloid leukemia. The V and J genes are TRBV7-9 and TRBJ1-6, with 9 nucleotides matching TRBD1. The sequencing here drew on PBMCs from the stem cell graft donor, taken from the stem cell graft. Here the CDR3 DNA reads TGTGCCAGCAGCAGACAGGGGGATTCACCCCTCCACTTT. Amino acid sequence: CASSRQGDSPLHF.